The source of this T cell receptor beta chain is a study of T-cell memory formation after mild COVID-19. Study-wide results and caveats: Mostly located in CM and EM were contracting CD4+ clones, with contracting CD8+ clones located in EMRA. Prior to infection, memory already included some responding clones, suggesting cross-reactive memory joined.

J was trimmed by 0 bases and V by 6 bases; bases with no gene match: 8. CDR3 length equals 18 residues. The V gene's germline CDR1 is SGHAT and CDR2 FQNNGV. About this clonotype: Its specificity is not known.

TCRdb reanalysed the 5' RACE reads using MiXCR and keeps one entry per CDR3 protein. The data show 450,000 to 650,000 distinct CDR3 sequences, roughly 22% seen once. The V gene is TRBV11-2, the J gene TRBJ2-6; TRBD1 matches 10 bases. The TCR comes from an adult woman who had mild COVID-19 (a few samples of this study predate the infection). Cell type and time point are not known. The sequenced sample consisted of PBMCs or a T cell subset sorted from them (not recorded which). CDR3 coding DNA: TGTGCCAGCAGAGCCGGGACAGGGGCCCACTCTGGGGCCAACGTCCTGACTTTC. It yields the protein CASRAGTGAHSGANVLTF.